This TCR beta chain was identified in a study of cytomegalovirus exposure and HLA in healthy donors. The CDR3 loop spans 16 amino acids. V was shortened by 4 bases and J by 7 bases, with 20 bases between the two germline ends. Germline V gene data show CDR1 as SGHDN and CDR2 as FVKESK. The PCR used 60 Vbeta and 13 Jbeta primers. TCRdb's copy holds only in-frame clones and misses some; the assay was immunoSEQ multiplex PCR. The sample lists about 300,000 clones; around 86% were seen once. This chain links TRBV14 with TRBJ2-1, with unresolved D. The clonotype was recovered from a middle-aged man in good health and CMV-seropositive. The specimen sequenced was PBMCs. DNA of the CDR3: TGTGCCAGCAGCCCAACTCCTAGGAGTCTCAATAATGAGCAGTTCTTC. This translates into CASSPTPRSLNNEQFF.